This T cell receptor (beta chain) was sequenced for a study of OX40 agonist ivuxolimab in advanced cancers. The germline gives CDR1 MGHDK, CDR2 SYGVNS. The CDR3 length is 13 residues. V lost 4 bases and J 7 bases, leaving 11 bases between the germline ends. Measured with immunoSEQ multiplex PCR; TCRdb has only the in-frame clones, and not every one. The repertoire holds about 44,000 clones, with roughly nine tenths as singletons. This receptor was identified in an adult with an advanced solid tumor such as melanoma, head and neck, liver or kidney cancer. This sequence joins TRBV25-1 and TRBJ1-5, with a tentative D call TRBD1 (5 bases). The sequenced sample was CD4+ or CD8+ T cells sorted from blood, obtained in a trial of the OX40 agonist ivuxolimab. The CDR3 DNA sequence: TGTGCCAGCAGTGGACAGCGCGGGCAGCCCCAGCATTTT. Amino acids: CASSGQRGQPQHF.